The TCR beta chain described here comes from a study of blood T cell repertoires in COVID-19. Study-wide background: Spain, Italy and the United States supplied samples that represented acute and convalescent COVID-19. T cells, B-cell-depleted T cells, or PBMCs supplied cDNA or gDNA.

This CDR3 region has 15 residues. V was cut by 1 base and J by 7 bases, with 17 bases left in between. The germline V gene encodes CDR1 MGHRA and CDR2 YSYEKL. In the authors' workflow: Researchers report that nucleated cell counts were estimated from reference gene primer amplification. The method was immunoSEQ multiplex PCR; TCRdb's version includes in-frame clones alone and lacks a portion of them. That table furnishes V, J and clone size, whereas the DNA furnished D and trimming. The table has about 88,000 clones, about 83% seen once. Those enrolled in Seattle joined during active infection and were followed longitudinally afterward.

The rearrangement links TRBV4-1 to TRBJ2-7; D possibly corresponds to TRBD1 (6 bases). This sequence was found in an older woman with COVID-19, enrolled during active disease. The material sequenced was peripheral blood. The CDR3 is CASSQGTTGFKEQYF. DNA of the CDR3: TGCGCCAGCAGCCAAGGTACTACAGGGTTTAAGGAGCAGTACTTC.